One sample yielded the 19 T cell receptor beta chains listed below, sequenced in a study of CD8+ T cells in alopecia areata (dated by TCRdb to the late 2010s). Library generation was performed with the immunoSEQ multiplex PCR assay. RNA was extracted from all samples and reverse transcribed into cDNA as template for TCR sequencing. In its TCRdb copy, this immuneACCESS table keeps in-frame sequences only and misses some clones. Where compared with another copy, unresolved V genes explain less than half of these, and the others have no known cause. The table for this sample lists around 100,000 clones, none of them counted only once. The top ten clones comprise about 20% of the sample. Sequenced material: lesional skin. Receptors originate from a C3H/HeJ mouse with alopecia areata. This strain has the MHC haplotype H2-k.

In regard to this clone: Gene labels here are mouse ones. The read ends 4 residues before the CDR3 terminus; that terminus is restored from the germline J gene. The genes are TRBV31 and TRBJ1-2; perhaps TRBD1 as D (5 bases). Germline V gene data show CDR1 as GKSSPN and CDR2 as SITVG. The CDR3 is 14 amino acids. V was trimmed by 1 base and J by 0 bases, leaving 9 bases between them. CDR3 loop: CAWSPGQTNSDYTF. The sequenced CDR3 bases are TGTGCCTGGAGTCCAGGACAAACAAACTCC.

For this clone: Gene names follow the mouse nomenclature. The read gets to within 4 residues of the CDR3 end, and the germline J gene fills in the rest. The V gene is TRBV1, the J gene TRBJ1-4, with 10 bases identical to TRBD1. Looked up from germline, CDR1 is NSQYPW and CDR2 is LRSPGD (reference sequence). The CDR3 is 15 amino acids. The CDR3 DNA, read in part, is TGCACCTGCAGCGCCTGGGACAGGGGCCCCGAA. It is translated as CTCSAWDRGPE. The complete CDR3 reads CTCSAWDRGPERLFF.

This clone was found a few times. The protein in this entry is translated from the DNA; at residue 12 it differs from the protein listed in TCRdb. Gene names refer to mouse genes. The read ends 3 residues before the CDR3 terminus; that terminus is restored from the germline J gene. The chain links TRBV14 to TRBJ1-6; D is undetermined. TRBJ1-6 is flagged as an ORF with uncertain function. The germline V gene has CDR1 SGHDT and CDR2 FRDEAV. The CDR3 sequence is 15 residues long. CDR3 region: CASSPYSSYNWPLYF. The CDR3 bases that were read are TGTGCCAGCAGCCCCTACAGTTCCTATAATTGGCCC.

This clone has more than one count but fewer than ten. Genes and germline come from the mouse. Sequencing ends 4 residues short of the CDR3 end; the germline J gene provides the rest. V gene TRBV13-1 combines with J gene TRBJ2-1; 12 nucleotides match TRBD2. V gave up 2 bases and J gave up 4 bases; unmatched junction bases: 4. The CDR3 runs 16 residues. Germline loops: CDR1 NSHNY, CDR2 SYGAGN. The sequenced part of the CDR3 DNA is TGTGCCAGCAGTGACCCGGACTGGGGGGGGTATGCT. Translated, it gives CASSDPDWGGYA. The full CDR3 protein reads CASSDPDWGGYAEQFF.

This clone was found many times. Mouse names are used for the genes. The read stops 4 residues short of the end of the CDR3; the missing end is completed from the germline J gene. The chain uses TRBV17 and TRBJ2-7; 11 nucleotides agree with TRBD1. Germline loops: CDR1 MNHDT, CDR2 YYDKIL. J gave up 2 bases and V 3 bases, and 6 bases lay outside the gene matches. The CDR3 runs to 16 residues. This CDR3 is CASSRGLGQGAYEQYF. CDR3 DNA (partial): TGTGCTAGCAGTAGGGGACTGGGACAGGGGGCCTAT.

This clone was observed a few times. The genes are named according to mouse. The CDR3 end falls 4 residues outside the read, so it is completed with the germline J gene. The chain is built from TRBV13-3 and TRBJ2-5, with 13 bases matching TRBD2. The CDR3 extends over 14 amino acids. Germline loops: CDR1 NNHDY, CDR2 SYVADS. The CDR3 protein is CASRDWGGEDTQYF. The sequenced part of the CDR3 DNA is TGTGCCAGCAGGGACTGGGGGGGCGAGGAC.

As for this clone: Genes and germline are mouse. The read ends 4 residues before the CDR3 terminus; that terminus is restored from the germline J gene. Other DNA sequences in the sample encode the same CDR3. This chain uses TRBV1 with TRBJ2-7, with D tentatively TRBD1 (5 bases). Germline CDR1 is NSQYPW and CDR2 is LRSPGD (reference sequence). The CDR3 contains 13 residues. Incomplete CDR3 DNA: TGCACCTGCAGTGCTGGACAAAGATAT. This sequence encodes CTCSAGQRY. The whole CDR3 sequence reads CTCSAGQRYEQYF.

This clone was seen repeatedly, ten times or more. These gene names are mouse names. The read halts 4 residues ahead of the CDR3 end, with the missing end drawn from the germline J gene. This chain joins TRBV13-3 and TRBJ2-7, with D tentatively TRBD1 (6 bases). The CDR3 is 14 amino acids. Germline V lookup: CDR1 NNHDY, CDR2 SYVADS. The CDR3 bases that were read are TGTGCCAGCAGTGATGCAGGGACAATTTAT. Amino acid sequence: CASSDAGTIY. The whole CDR3 protein is CASSDAGTIYEQYF.

This clone was observed a few times. The gene names here belong to mouse. CDR3 DNA, as far as it was read: TGTGCCAGCAGTGATGCCGTACTGGGGGGACGTGCAGAA. Residues: CASSDAVLGGRAE. The whole CDR3 protein reads CASSDAVLGGRAETLYF. This chain links TRBV13-1 with TRBJ2-3; TRBD2 agrees at 9 bases. The read falls 4 residues short of the CDR3 end, and the missing part is taken from the germline J gene. V lost 0 bases to trimming and J lost 1 base; unmatched junction nucleotides: 6. The germline gives CDR1 NSHNY, CDR2 SYGAGN. The CDR3 sequence is 17 residues long.

This clone has more than one count but fewer than ten. The gene names here belong to mouse. From the germline J gene comes the end of the CDR3, since the read stops 4 residues before it. This sequence joins TRBV1 and TRBJ2-5, with D perhaps TRBD1 (6 bases). Deletions cut 6 bases from V and 3 bases from J, with 13 bases between. Germline V gives CDR1 NSQYPW, CDR2 LRSPGD (reference sequence). The CDR3 is made up of 14 amino acids. CDR3 amino acids: CTCSPGTPQDTQYF. The part of the CDR3 DNA that was read is TGCACCTGCAGCCCCGGGACACCTCAAGAC.

In the case of this clone: Mouse germline and gene names are used. Read data end 4 residues before the CDR3 end; the end is taken from the germline J gene. The chain has TRBV13-1 and TRBJ1-4; maybe TRBD1 (5 bases). The V and J ends lost 0 bases and 4 bases respectively, with 10 bases between them. Germline V gene sequence: CDR1 NSHNY, CDR2 SYGAGN. This CDR3 is 15 amino acids long. The CDR3 here is CASSDGGGFNERLFF. The CDR3 DNA, read in part, is TGTGCCAGCAGTGATGGGGGGGGATTCAACGAA.

A few counts support this clone. Germline and genes: mouse. The read is 4 residues too short to cover the CDR3 end, so that end is filled in from the germline J gene. The chain has TRBV13-2 and TRBJ2-1; D perhaps matches TRBD1 (5 bases). From germline, CDR1 is NNHNN and CDR2 SYGAGS (reference sequence). V lost 0 bases to trimming and J lost 1 base, with 8 bases between them. The CDR3 length is 15 residues. The CDR3: CASGDASGNYAEQFF. CDR3 DNA (partial): TGTGCCAGCGGTGATGCGTCAGGGAACTATGCT.

This clone was detected a few times. Genes here carry mouse names. The read terminates 4 residues ahead of where the CDR3 ends, so the germline J gene completes it. V usage is TRBV1 and J usage is TRBJ2-1; 11 bases fit TRBD1. Germline V gene lookup returns CDR1 NSQYPW and CDR2 LRSPGD (reference sequence). The CDR3 is 15 amino acids. Partial CDR3 DNA: TGCACCTGCAGTGGCGGGACAGGGGGAGAGGCT. Its translation: CTCSGGTGGEA. From start to end, the CDR3 is CTCSGGTGGEAEQFF. The full variable domain, in which reference TRBV1 and TRBJ2-1 provide the parts outside the CDR3, is VTLLEQNPRWRLVPRGQAVNLRCILKNSQYPWMSWYQQDLQKQLQWLFTLRSPGDKEVKSLPGADYLATRVTDTELRLQVANMSQGRTLYCTCSGGTGGEAEQFFGPGTRLTVL.

Of note for this clone: Gene names denote mouse genes. From the germline J gene comes the end of the CDR3, since the read stops 4 residues before it. This chain uses TRBV5 with TRBJ2-4; 12 bases line up with TRBD1. Germline CDR1 LGHNA, CDR2 YNLKQL (reference sequence). J lost 2 bases, V lost 4 bases, and 7 bases had no gene match. CDR3 length equals 17 residues. The CDR3 spells CASSPWDRGPFQNTLYF. The CDR3 bases that were read are TGTGCCAGCAGCCCCTGGGACAGGGGGCCTTTTCAAAAC.

This clone was found a few times. Here the gene names and germline are mouse. Sequencing ends 4 residues short of the CDR3 end; the germline J gene provides the rest. This chain uses TRBV19 with TRBJ2-4, with D perhaps matching TRBD1 (6 bases). Germline assignment: CDR1 FNHDT and CDR2 SITEND (reference sequence). The V and J ends lost 4 bases and 1 base respectively, with 13 bases between them. This CDR3 is 15 amino acids long. The covered CDR3 bases are TGTGCCAGCAGTGGGCAGGGGTGGGGTCAAAAC. Protein: CASSGQGWGQN. The entire CDR3 reads CASSGQGWGQNTLYF.

This clone was counted only a few times. The listed genes are named as in mouse. The read halts 4 residues ahead of the CDR3 end, with the missing end drawn from the germline J gene. V gene TRBV1 combines with J gene TRBJ2-7; TRBD1 agrees at 10 bases. This CDR3 is built from 15 residues. Germline V gene sequence: CDR1 NSQYPW, CDR2 LRSPGD (reference sequence). The sequenced CDR3 bases are TGCACCTGCAGTCCCCGGACAGGGGGAAACCAT. It encodes CTCSPRTGGNH. The CDR3, in full, reads CTCSPRTGGNHEQYF.

This clone has only a few counts. Mouse gene names apply. From the germline J gene comes the end of the CDR3, since the read stops 4 residues before it. This chain joins TRBV17 and TRBJ2-7, with TRBD2 matching over 9 bases. The germline CDR1 and CDR2 sequences are MNHDT and YYDKIL. J gave up 3 bases and V 6 bases, and 0 bases lay outside the gene matches. CDR3 length equals 12 residues. The chain's CDR3 is CASRTGGYEQYF. The sequenced CDR3 bases are TGTGCTAGCAGGACTGGGGGCTAT. Complete variable domain (other parts from reference TRBV17 and TRBJ2-7): DTTVKQNPRYKLARVGKPVNLICSQTMNHDTMYWYQKKPNQAPKLLLFYYDKILNREADTFEKFQSSRPNNSFCSLYIGSAGLEYSAMYLCASRTGGYEQYFGPGTRLTVL.

This clone occurred many times. Mouse names are used for the genes. The read gets to within 4 residues of the CDR3 end, and the germline J gene fills in the rest. This chain connects TRBV13-2 to TRBJ2-7, with 11 bases identical to TRBD2. Losses at the gene ends were 0 bases for V and 2 bases for J; bases not matched to a gene: 1. Germline V gene data show CDR1 as NNHNN and CDR2 as SYGAGS (reference sequence). CDR3 length equals 15 residues. The CDR3 bases that were read are TGTGCCAGCGGTGATGCGGGACTGGGGGCCTAT. Translation: CASGDAGLGAY. The complete CDR3 protein is CASGDAGLGAYEQYF.

For this clone: The gene names given are mouse names. The read ends 4 residues shy of where the CDR3 ends; the end is completed using the germline J gene. This chain links TRBV13-2 with TRBJ2-1; 9 bases are shared with TRBD2. CDR1 NNHNN and CDR2 SYGAGS come from the germline V gene (reference sequence). Unmatched junction bases numbered 4, after V lost 0 bases and J lost 6 bases. The CDR3 has 15 residues. The CDR3 loop is CASGDAGGGAAEQFF. The CDR3 DNA, read in part, is TGTGCCAGCGGTGATGCTGGGGGGGGCGCTGCT.